The 2 T cell receptor delta chains given below trace back to one sample, sequenced in a study of DNA immune sequencing with unique molecular identifiers. Primers for all 8 TRDV and 4 TRDJ genes amplified genomic DNA in 32-plex. A 12-nucleotide UMI was added during 3 to 4 barcoding PCR cycles before adapter PCR. TCRdb re-called the multiplex PCR reads with CATT. Here the sample spans about 2,000 delta-chain clones, 11% to 15% being singletons. The sample comprised gamma-delta T cells enriched from blood buffy coat, or unenriched PBMCs (not recorded which). These TCRs come from a human donor in good health.

The J gene was recorded as TRDJ1; no V gene was called; the table's D call, TRDD3, has no DNA check behind it. This CDR3 is built from 21 residues. CDR3 loop: CACDLIPTLRVGDTPTDKLIF. The CDR3 coding sequence is TGTGCCTGTGACCTGATTCCTACACTCCGAGTGGGGGATACGCCCACCGATAAACTCATCTTT.

This clone is classed as large. This rearrangement joins TRDV2 to TRDJ3; possible D gene TRDD3, 5 bases. CDR1 and CDR2 from the germline V gene are GEAIGNYY and EKD. This CDR3 has 19 residues. V lost 0 bases, J lost 0 bases, and 14 bases lay in between. This chain's CDR3 is CACDTAGGASSWDTRQMFF. CDR3 coding DNA: TGTGCCTGTGACACCGCCGGGGGGGCTAGCTCCTGGGACACCCGACAGATGTTTTTC.